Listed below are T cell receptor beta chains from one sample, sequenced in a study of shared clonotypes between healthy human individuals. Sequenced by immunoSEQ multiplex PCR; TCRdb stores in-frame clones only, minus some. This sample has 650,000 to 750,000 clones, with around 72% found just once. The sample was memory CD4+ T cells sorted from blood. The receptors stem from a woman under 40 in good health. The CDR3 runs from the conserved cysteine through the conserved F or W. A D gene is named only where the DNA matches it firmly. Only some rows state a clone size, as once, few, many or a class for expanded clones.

CDR3: CASSLGGRGRVYGYTF; size: -; D: -; V: TRBV7-2; J: TRBJ1-2
CDR3: CASGEGDQPQHF; size: few; D: -; V: TRBV25-1; J: TRBJ1-5
CDR3: CASSLRDREWTDTQYF; size: -; D: TRBD1; V: TRBV18; J: TRBJ2-3
CDR3: CASSLGQGSADTQYF; size: -; D: TRBD1; V: TRBV5-1; J: TRBJ2-3
CDR3: CASSGVAGNTGELFF; size: -; D: TRBD2; V: TRBV5-1; J: TRBJ2-2
CDR3: CASSLREGLLRSGANVLTF; size: -; D: TRBD2; V: TRBV5-4; J: TRBJ2-6
CDR3: CSAVTGFDYPLSYNEQFF; size: -; D: TRBD1; V: TRBV29-1; J: TRBJ2-1
CDR3: CASSSQGYGYTF; size: -; D: TRBD1; V: TRBV7-2; J: TRBJ1-2
CDR3: CASSLGRLQETQYF; size: -; D: -; V: TRBV4-1; J: TRBJ2-5
CDR3: CASSHQGDRNTIYF; size: -; D: -; V: TRBV28; J: TRBJ1-3
CDR3: CASSLDPVGRVNTEAFF; size: once; D: -; V: TRBV5-1; J: TRBJ1-1
CDR3: CASNGANRDVGYTF; size: -; D: -; V: TRBV28; J: TRBJ1-2
CDR3: CASSAGSDYGYTF; size: few; D: -; V: TRBV28; J: TRBJ1-2
CDR3: CASEARGNTGELFF; size: -; D: -; V: TRBV19; J: TRBJ2-2
CDR3: CASSLGGENTEAFF; size: -; D: -; V: TRBV11-2; J: TRBJ1-1
CDR3: CASSLEQREIDEQYF; size: few; D: TRBD2; V: TRBV5-1; J: TRBJ2-7
CDR3: CASSRGNTDTQYF; size: -; D: -; V: TRBV7-6; J: TRBJ2-3
CDR3: CASSYQGLDRETQYF; size: -; D: -; V: TRBV19; J: TRBJ2-5
CDR3: CASSEPLAGGADTQYF; size: -; D: TRBD2; V: TRBV10-2; J: TRBJ2-3
CDR3: CSVGFSYNEQFF; size: -; D: -; V: TRBV29-1; J: TRBJ2-1
CDR3: CASSYWGNGANVLTF; size: few; D: -; V: TRBV27; J: TRBJ2-6
CDR3: CATSRTATNYGYTF; size: -; D: -; V: TRBV15; J: TRBJ1-2
CDR3: CASSLGQGTREGYTF; size: -; D: -; V: TRBV5-1; J: TRBJ1-2
CDR3: CASMPSGANVLTF; size: few; D: -; V: TRBV19; J: TRBJ2-6
CDR3: CASPGQGDKEKLFF; size: once; D: TRBD1; V: TRBV9; J: TRBJ1-4
CDR3: CASRGKREGYNEQFF; size: -; D: TRBD2; V: TRBV6-1; J: TRBJ2-1
CDR3: CASSWDRGYGEQYF; size: -; D: TRBD1; V: TRBV6-6; J: TRBJ2-7
CDR3: CASSQDQVRSNQPQHF; size: few; D: -; V: TRBV4-1; J: TRBJ1-5
CDR3: CASSGPGRGGYTF; size: -; D: -; V: TRBV2; J: TRBJ1-2
CDR3: CVSSIGQSNYEQYF; size: -; D: -; V: TRBV19; J: TRBJ2-7
CDR3: CSVDGTGPYGYTF; size: -; D: -; V: TRBV29-1; J: TRBJ1-2
CDR3: CASSEGLISGTGLETQYF; size: -; D: TRBD1; V: TRBV6-1; J: TRBJ2-5
CDR3: CASSEGTNAGGYTF; size: -; D: -; V: TRBV7-2; J: TRBJ1-2
CDR3: CASSQGTSSGRRGWTDTQYF; size: -; D: TRBD2; V: TRBV4-2; J: TRBJ2-3
CDR3: CASSPKLGSDGYEQYF; size: -; D: -; V: TRBV4-1; J: TRBJ2-7
CDR3: CASRPASWERNEQFF; size: -; D: -; V: TRBV7-2; J: TRBJ2-1
CDR3: CAYTSGAAGTQYF; size: -; D: TRBD2; V: TRBV30; J: TRBJ2-3
CDR3: CASSSRLPAVEQYF; size: -; D: -; V: TRBV6-5; J: TRBJ2-7
CDR3: CASSSGLAGGVDTQYF; size: -; D: TRBD2; V: TRBV7-3; J: TRBJ2-3
CDR3: CASSPGPVYTEAFF; size: -; D: -; V: TRBV5-5; J: TRBJ1-1
CDR3: CASSFTNQGNTEAFF; size: -; D: -; V: TRBV7-9; J: TRBJ1-1
CDR3: CASMRGFTTNEKLFF; size: -; D: -; V: TRBV4-1; J: TRBJ1-4
CDR3: CASSQGGFSSYEQYF; size: -; D: -; V: TRBV4-2; J: TRBJ2-7
CDR3: CASSLEASGNGNTIYF; size: -; D: -; V: TRBV5-1; J: TRBJ1-3
CDR3: CASREGGRTGELFF; size: -; D: -; V: TRBV5-1; J: TRBJ2-2
CDR3: CASSPNRDSYEQYF; size: few; D: TRBD1; V: TRBV10-1; J: TRBJ2-7